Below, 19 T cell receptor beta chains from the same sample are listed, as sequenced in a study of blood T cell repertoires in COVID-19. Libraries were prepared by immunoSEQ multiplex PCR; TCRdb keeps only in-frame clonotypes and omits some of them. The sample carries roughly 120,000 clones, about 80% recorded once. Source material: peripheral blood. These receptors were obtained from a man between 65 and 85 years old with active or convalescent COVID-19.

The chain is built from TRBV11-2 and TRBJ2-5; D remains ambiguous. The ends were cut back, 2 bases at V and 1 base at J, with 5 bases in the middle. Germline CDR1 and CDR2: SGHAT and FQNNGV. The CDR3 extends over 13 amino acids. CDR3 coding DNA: TGTGCCAGCAGCTTATCTATCCAAGAGACCCAGTACTTC. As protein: CASSLSIQETQYF.

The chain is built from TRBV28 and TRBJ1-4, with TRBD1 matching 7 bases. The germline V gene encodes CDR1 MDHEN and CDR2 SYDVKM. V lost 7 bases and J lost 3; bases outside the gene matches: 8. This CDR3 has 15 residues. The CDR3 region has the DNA TGTGCCAGCACCCGCTCCGGGACAGCTAATGAAAAACTGTTTTTT. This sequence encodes CASTRSGTANEKLFF.

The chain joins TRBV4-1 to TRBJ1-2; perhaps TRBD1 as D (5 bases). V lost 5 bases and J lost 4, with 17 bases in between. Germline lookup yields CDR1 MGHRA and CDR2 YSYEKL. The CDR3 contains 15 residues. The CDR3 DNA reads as TGCGCCAGCAGCTCGCCGGGGGGGAGTTCCTATGGCTACACCTTC. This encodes CASSSPGGSSYGYTF.

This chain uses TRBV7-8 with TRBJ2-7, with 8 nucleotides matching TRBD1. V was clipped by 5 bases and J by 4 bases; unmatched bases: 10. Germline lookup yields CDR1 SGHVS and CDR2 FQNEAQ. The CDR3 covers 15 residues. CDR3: CASSDEDRGVYEQYF. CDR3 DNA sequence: TGTGCCAGCAGCGATGAAGACAGGGGAGTTTACGAGCAGTACTTC.

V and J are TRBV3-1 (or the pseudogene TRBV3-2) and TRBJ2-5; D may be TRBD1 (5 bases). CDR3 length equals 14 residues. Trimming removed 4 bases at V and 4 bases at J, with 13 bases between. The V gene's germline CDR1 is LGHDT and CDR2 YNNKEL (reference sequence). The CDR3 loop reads CASSRQTVAETQYF. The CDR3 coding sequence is TGTGCCAGCAGCCGTCAGACAGTTGCAGAGACCCAGTACTTC.

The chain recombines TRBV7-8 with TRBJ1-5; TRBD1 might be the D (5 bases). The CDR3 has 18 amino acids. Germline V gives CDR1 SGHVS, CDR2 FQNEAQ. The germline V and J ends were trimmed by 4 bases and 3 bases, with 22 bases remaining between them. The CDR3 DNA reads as TGTGCCAGCAGCTCCTCACACCAGGGCTCGGGGGTCAATCAGCCCCAGCATTTT. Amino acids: CASSSSHQGSGVNQPQHF.

The CDR3: CASSFQGDQPQHF. The CDR3 DNA reads TGTGCCAGCAGCTTTCAGGGGGACCAGCCCCAGCATTTT. The J gene is TRBJ1-5, the V gene TRBV11-3; 7 nucleotides line up with TRBD1. J lost 7 bases, V lost 3 bases, and 3 bases had no gene match. In germline, CDR1 is SGHNT, CDR2 YENEEA. The CDR3 contains 13 residues.

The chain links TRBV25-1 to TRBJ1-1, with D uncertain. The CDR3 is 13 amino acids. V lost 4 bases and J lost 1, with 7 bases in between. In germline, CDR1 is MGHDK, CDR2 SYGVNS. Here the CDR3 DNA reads TGTGCCAGCAGTGGGCTCCGGAACACTGAAGCTTTCTTT. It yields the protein CASSGLRNTEAFF. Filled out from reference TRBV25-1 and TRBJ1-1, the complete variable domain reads EADIYQTPRYLVIGTGKKITLECSQTMGHDKMYWYQQDPGMELHLIHYSYGVNSTEKGDLSSESTVSRIRTEHFPLTLESARPSHTSQYLCASSGLRNTEAFFGQGTRLTVV.

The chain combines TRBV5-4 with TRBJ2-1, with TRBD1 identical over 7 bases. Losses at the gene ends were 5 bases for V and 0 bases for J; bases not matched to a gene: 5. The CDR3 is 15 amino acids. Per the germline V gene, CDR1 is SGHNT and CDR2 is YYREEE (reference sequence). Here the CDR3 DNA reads TGTGCCAGCAGTACAGGGGCCAGCTCCTACAATGAGCAGTTCTTC. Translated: CASSTGASSYNEQFF.

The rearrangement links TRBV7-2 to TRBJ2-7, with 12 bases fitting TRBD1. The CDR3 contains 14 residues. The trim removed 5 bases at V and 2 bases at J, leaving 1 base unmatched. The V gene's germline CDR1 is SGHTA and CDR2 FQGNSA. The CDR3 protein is CASSRDRGPYEQYF. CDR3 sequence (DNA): TGTGCCAGCAGCAGGGACAGGGGGCCCTACGAGCAGTACTTC.

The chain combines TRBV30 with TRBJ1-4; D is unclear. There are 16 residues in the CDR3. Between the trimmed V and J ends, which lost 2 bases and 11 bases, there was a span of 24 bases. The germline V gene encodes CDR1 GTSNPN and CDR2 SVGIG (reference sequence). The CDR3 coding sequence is TGTGCCTGGAGTCCACCCACGGGTTTAGCCGTCGGGAAACTGTTTTTT. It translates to CAWSPPTGLAVGKLFF.

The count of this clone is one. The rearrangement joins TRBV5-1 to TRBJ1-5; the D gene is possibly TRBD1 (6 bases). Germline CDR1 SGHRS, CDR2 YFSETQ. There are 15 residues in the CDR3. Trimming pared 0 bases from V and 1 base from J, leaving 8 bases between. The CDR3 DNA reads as TGCGCCAGCAGCTTGGGGGGACACAGCAATCAGCCCCAGCATTTT. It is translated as CASSLGGHSNQPQHF.

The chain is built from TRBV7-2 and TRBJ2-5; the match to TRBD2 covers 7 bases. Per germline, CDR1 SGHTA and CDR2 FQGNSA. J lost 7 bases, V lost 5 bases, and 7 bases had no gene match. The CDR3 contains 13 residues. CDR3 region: CASSRWGGVTQYF. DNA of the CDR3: TGTGCCAGCAGCCGCTGGGGGGGGGTGACCCAGTACTTC.

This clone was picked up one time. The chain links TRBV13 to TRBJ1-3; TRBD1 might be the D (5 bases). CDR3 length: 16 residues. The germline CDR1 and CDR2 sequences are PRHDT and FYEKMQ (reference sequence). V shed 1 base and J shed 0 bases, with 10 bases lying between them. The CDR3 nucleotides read TGTGCCAGCAGCTTAGATGGGGGGGTCTCTGGAAACACCATATATTTT. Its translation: CASSLDGGVSGNTIYF.

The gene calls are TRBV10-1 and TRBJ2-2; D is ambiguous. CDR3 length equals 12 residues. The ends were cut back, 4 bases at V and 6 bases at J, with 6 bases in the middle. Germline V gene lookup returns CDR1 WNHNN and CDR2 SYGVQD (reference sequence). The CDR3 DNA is TGCGCCAGCAGTGTAGTTCCCGGGGAGCTGTTTTTT. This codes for CASSVVPGELFF.

CDR3 amino acids: CASSRTDTYEQYF. As DNA, the CDR3 is TGTGCCAGTAGTAGGACAGACACCTACGAGCAGTACTTC. The chain couples TRBV19 to TRBJ2-7; perhaps TRBD1 as D (6 bases). The germline V gene has CDR1 LNHDA and CDR2 SQIVND (reference sequence). The CDR3 runs to 13 residues. V lost 4 bases and J lost 2, with 9 bases in between.

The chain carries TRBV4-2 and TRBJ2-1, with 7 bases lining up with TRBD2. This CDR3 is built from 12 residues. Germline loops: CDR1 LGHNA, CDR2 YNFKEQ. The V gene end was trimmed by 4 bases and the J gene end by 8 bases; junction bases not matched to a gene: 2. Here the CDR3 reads CASSRLADEQFF. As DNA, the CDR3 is TGTGCCAGCAGCCGGCTAGCGGATGAGCAGTTCTTC.

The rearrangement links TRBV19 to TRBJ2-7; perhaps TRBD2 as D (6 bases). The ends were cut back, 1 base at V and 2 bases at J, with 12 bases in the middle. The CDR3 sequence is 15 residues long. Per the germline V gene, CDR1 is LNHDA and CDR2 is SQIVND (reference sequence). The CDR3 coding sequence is TGTGCCAGTAGTATAGCGGCTAGCGCGACCTACGAGCAGTACTTC. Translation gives CASSIAASATYEQYF.

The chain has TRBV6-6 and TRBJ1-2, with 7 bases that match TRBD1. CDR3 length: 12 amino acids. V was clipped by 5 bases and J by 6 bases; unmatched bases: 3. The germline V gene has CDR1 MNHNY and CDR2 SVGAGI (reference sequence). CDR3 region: CASSNTGDGYTF. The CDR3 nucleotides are TGTGCCAGCAGTAACACAGGGGATGGCTACACCTTC.